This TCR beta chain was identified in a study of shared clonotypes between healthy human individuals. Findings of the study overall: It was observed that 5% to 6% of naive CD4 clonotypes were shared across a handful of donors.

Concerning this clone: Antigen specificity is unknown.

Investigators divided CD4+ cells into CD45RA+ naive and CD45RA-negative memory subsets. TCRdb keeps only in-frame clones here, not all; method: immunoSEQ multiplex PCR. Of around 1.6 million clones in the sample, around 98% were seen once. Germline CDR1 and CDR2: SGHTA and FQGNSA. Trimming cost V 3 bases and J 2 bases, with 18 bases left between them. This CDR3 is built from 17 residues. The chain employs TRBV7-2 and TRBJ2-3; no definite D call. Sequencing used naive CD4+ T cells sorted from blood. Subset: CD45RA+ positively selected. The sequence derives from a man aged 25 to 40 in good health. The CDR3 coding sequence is TGTGCCAGCAGCTTCACCCCTGAACTTGGACCCACAGATACGCAGTATTTT. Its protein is CASSFTPELGPTDTQYF.